What follows are 20 T cell receptor beta chains derived from one specimen sequenced in a study of T cell responses to AZD1222 COVID-19 vaccine. Sequencing used immunoSEQ multiplex PCR; TCRdb keeps in-frame clones, though not all of them. The table has about 81,000 clones, about 86% seen once. The sample consisted of peripheral blood, taken 28 days after the second AZD1222 dose. The receptors come from an adult who received the AZD1222 COVID-19 vaccine.

The J gene is TRBJ2-7, the V gene TRBV5-4; D remains ambiguous. Germline V gene data show CDR1 as SGHNT and CDR2 as YYREEE (reference sequence). V dropped 0 bases and J dropped 0 bases, with 10 bases sitting between them. The CDR3 is 15 amino acids. CDR3 amino acids: CASSLEPVRSYEQYF. CDR3 in DNA: TGTGCCAGCAGCTTGGAACCAGTACGCTCCTACGAGCAGTACTTC.

This chain links TRBV7-2 with TRBJ2-1, with no clear D. V was clipped by 4 bases and J by 0 bases, with 16 bases between them. Germline V gene lookup returns CDR1 SGHTA and CDR2 FQGNSA. This CDR3 has 17 amino acids. The CDR3 here is CASSSAHLMSSYNEQFF. The DNA for the CDR3 is TGTGCCAGCAGCTCCGCCCACCTCATGAGCTCCTACAATGAGCAGTTCTTC.

The CDR3 DNA reads TGCAGCGTTGTGGGGCGGGATGCCTACAATGAGCAGTTCTTC. Translating it yields CSVVGRDAYNEQFF. J is TRBJ2-1 and V is TRBV29-1, with D possibly being TRBD2 (6 bases). The CDR3 has 14 amino acids. CDR1 SQVTM and CDR2 ANQGSEA come from the germline V gene. Deletions cut 4 bases from V and 2 bases from J, with 12 bases between.

This chain links TRBV6-5 with TRBJ1-6; D remains unclear. Germline-derived CDR1 and CDR2 are MNHEY and SVGAGI. CDR3 length: 13 residues. The V end lost 8 bases, the J end lost 5 bases, and 10 bases lay between the germline ends. DNA for the CDR3: TGTGCCAGCTCCACCGTCGATAATTCACCCCTCCACTTT. Translated: CASSTVDNSPLHF.

This clone was counted once. This chain links TRBV3-1 (or the pseudogene TRBV3-2) with TRBJ2-1, with 9 bases fitting TRBD1. V lost 4 bases and J lost 7; bases outside the gene matches: 11. Per the germline V gene, CDR1 is LGHDT and CDR2 is YNNKEL (reference sequence). This CDR3 is 16 amino acids long. The CDR3 spells CASSPPGTGRKNEQFF. As DNA, the CDR3 is TGTGCCAGCAGCCCTCCTGGGACAGGGAGGAAGAATGAGCAGTTCTTC.

The chain links TRBV5-1 to TRBJ2-7, with TRBD2 as a possible D gene (5 bases). The CDR3 is 15 amino acids. Trimming pared 2 bases from V and 4 bases from J, leaving 16 bases between. The germline V gene has CDR1 SGHRS and CDR2 YFSETQ. Here the CDR3 reads CASSFGVGGSYEQYF. Written as DNA, the CDR3 is TGCGCCAGCAGCTTCGGGGTCGGTGGGAGTTACGAGCAGTACTTC.

The rearrangement links TRBV4-1 to TRBJ2-1; 14 nucleotides agree with TRBD2. The CDR3 covers 18 residues. Germline loops: CDR1 MGHRA, CDR2 YSYEKL. V was clipped by 1 base and J by 0 bases; unmatched bases: 2. The DNA of the CDR3 is TGCGCCAGCAGCCAAGGACTAGCGGGGGGGAGCTCCTACAATGAGCAGTTCTTC. Translation gives CASSQGLAGGSSYNEQFF.

The chain has TRBV11-2 and TRBJ2-1; no definite D call. CDR1 is SGHAT and CDR2 is FQNNGV in the germline V gene. Trimming took 3 bases from V and 0 from J, leaving 9 bases between them. The CDR3 has 15 amino acids. The CDR3 here is CASSFGPGSYNEQFF. CDR3 nucleotide sequence: TGTGCCAGCAGCTTCGGCCCGGGCTCCTACAATGAGCAGTTCTTC.

V and J are TRBV27 and TRBJ1-5; 10 bases match TRBD1. CDR1 is MNHEY and CDR2 is SMNVEV in the germline V gene (reference sequence). The trim removed 5 bases at V and 2 bases at J, leaving 9 bases unmatched. This CDR3 is built from 17 residues. CDR3 coding DNA: TGTGCCAGCAGTCCCAATACCGGGACAGGGGGCAATCAGCCCCAGCATTTT. Its translation is CASSPNTGTGGNQPQHF.

V gene TRBV4-1 combines with J gene TRBJ2-3; D uncertain. Germline V gene data show CDR1 as MGHRA and CDR2 as YSYEKL. The CDR3 consists of 13 residues. Trimming left V 4 bases short and J 4 bases short, with 9 bases between. CDR3 residues: CASSPFLPDTQYF. The CDR3 DNA reads as TGCGCCAGCAGCCCTTTCCTTCCAGATACGCAGTATTTT.

This chain links TRBV7-8 with TRBJ1-5, with D tentatively TRBD1 (6 bases). Trimming took 5 bases from V and 0 from J, leaving 20 bases between them. The CDR3 spans 18 residues. The germline V gene has CDR1 SGHVS and CDR2 FQNEAQ. DNA of the CDR3: TGTGCCAGCAGCCCAAGGGGGGGCAGAACATATAGCAATCAGCCCCAGCATTTT. Translating it yields CASSPRGGRTYSNQPQHF.

This clone has a single count. The chain links TRBV7-8 to TRBJ2-5; D is perhaps TRBD1 (6 bases). This CDR3 is 13 amino acids long. Germline assignment: CDR1 SGHVS and CDR2 FQNEAQ. V was trimmed by 2 bases and J by 4 bases, leaving 8 bases between them. The CDR3 protein is CASSLQGLETQYF. CDR3 DNA: TGTGCCAGCAGCTTACAGGGGTTAGAGACCCAGTACTTC. Full variable domain (remainder filled in from reference TRBV7-8 and TRBJ2-5): GAGVSQSPRYKVAKRGQDVALRCDPISGHVSLFWYQQALGQGPEFLTYFQNEAQLDKSGLPSDRFFAERPEGSVSTLKIQRTQQEDSAVYLCASSLQGLETQYFGPGTRLLVL.

V usage is TRBV19 and J usage is TRBJ2-3, with D possibly being TRBD2 (6 bases). The germline V and J ends were trimmed by 5 bases and 5 bases, with 20 bases remaining between them. There are 16 residues in the CDR3. The germline V gene encodes CDR1 LNHDA and CDR2 SQIVND (reference sequence). The CDR3 coding sequence is TGTGCCAGTAGTTCCCCATGGGCGGGAAGGGAAGATACGCAGTATTTT. This encodes CASSSPWAGREDTQYF.

Here the CDR3 reads CASSPQTGGGETQYF. As DNA, the CDR3 is TGTGCCAGCAGCCCACAGACAGGGGGTGGAGAGACCCAGTACTTC. The V call is TRBV7-2, the J call TRBJ2-5, with 9 bases aligning to TRBD1. Losses at the gene ends were 5 bases for V and 4 bases for J; bases not matched to a gene: 8. Germline assignment: CDR1 SGHTA and CDR2 FQGNSA. The CDR3 has 15 residues.

This clone was observed a single time. The J gene is TRBJ2-1, the V gene TRBV5-1; the match to TRBD2 covers 9 bases. CDR1 and CDR2 (germline): SGHRS, YFSETQ. V lost 1 base to trimming and J lost 1 base; unmatched junction nucleotides: 3. This CDR3 comprises 16 residues. The CDR3, as DNA: TGCGCCAGCAGCTTGATTAGCGGGAGTTCCTACAATGAGCAGTTCTTC. Its translation is CASSLISGSSYNEQFF.

J is TRBJ1-2 and V is TRBV20-1, with D unresolved. V was trimmed by 3 bases and J by 8 bases, leaving 10 bases between them. Germline CDR1 reads DFQATT; CDR2 reads SNEGSKA (reference sequence). The CDR3 extends over 11 amino acids. The DNA for the CDR3 is TGCAGTGCTAGTTTGGGTGGGGGCTACACCTTC. Its translation: CSASLGGGYTF.

The chain employs TRBV5-1 and TRBJ2-1; D possibly corresponds to TRBD2 (7 bases). CDR1 SGHRS and CDR2 YFSETQ come from the germline V gene. V was cut by 0 bases and J by 9 bases, with 13 bases left in between. This CDR3 region has 14 residues. For the CDR3, the DNA is TGCGCCAGCAGCTTGGACGGGGGGCCGGGTGAGCAGTTCTTC. This encodes CASSLDGGPGEQFF.

The gene calls are TRBV6-5 and TRBJ1-1, with unresolved D. The germline V gene has CDR1 MNHEY and CDR2 SVGAGI. With 4 bases removed from V and 1 base from J, the gap between germline ends came to 13 bases. The CDR3 is 15 amino acids. The chain's CDR3 is CASSSARVANTEAFF. CDR3 nucleotides: TGTGCCAGCAGTTCCGCAAGGGTCGCGAACACTGAAGCTTTCTTT.

The CDR3 DNA sequence: TGCAGCGTTAGACAGGGAACTAACTATGGCTACACCTTC. This encodes CSVRQGTNYGYTF. The rearrangement links TRBV29-1 to TRBJ1-2, with 7 bases aligning to TRBD1. The CDR3 is 13 residues long. Per the germline V gene, CDR1 is SQVTM and CDR2 is ANQGSEA. The J segment lost 0 bases and the V segment lost 5 bases, leaving 3 bases of the junction unmatched.

This rearrangement joins TRBV28 to TRBJ1-2; TRBD1 aligns across 9 bases. The CDR3 has 12 amino acids. Looked up from germline, CDR1 is MDHEN and CDR2 is SYDVKM. V lost 11 bases and J lost 4; bases outside the gene matches: 5. CDR3 DNA: TGTGCCCCTCGGGACAGGGTCTATGGCTACACCTTC. Residues: CAPRDRVYGYTF.